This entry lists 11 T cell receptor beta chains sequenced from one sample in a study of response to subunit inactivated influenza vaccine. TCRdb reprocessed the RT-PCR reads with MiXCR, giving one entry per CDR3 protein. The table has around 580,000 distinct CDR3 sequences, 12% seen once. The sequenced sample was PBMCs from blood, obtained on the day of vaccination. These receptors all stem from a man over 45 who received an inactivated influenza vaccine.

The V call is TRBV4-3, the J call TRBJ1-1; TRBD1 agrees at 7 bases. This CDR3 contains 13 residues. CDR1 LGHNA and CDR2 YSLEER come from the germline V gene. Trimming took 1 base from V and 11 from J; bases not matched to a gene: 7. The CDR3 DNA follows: TGCGCCAGCAGCCAAGCCAACAGGGGCGCGGCTTTCTTT. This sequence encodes CASSQANRGAAFF.

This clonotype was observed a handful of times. The CDR3 here is CASSYRTSGRYDSYEQYF. CDR3 coding DNA: TGTGCCAGCAGCTACCGGACTAGCGGGAGGTACGACTCCTACGAGCAGTACTTC. V usage is TRBV11-2 and J usage is TRBJ2-7; 14 bases line up with TRBD2. The germline V gene encodes CDR1 SGHAT and CDR2 FQNNGV. The CDR3 loop spans 18 amino acids. V was pared by 4 bases and J by 0 bases, with 8 bases of the junction left unmatched.

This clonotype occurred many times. CDR3 region: CASSFRAGAAYEQYF. The CDR3 DNA reads TGTGCCAGCAGTTTCAGGGCGGGGGCCGCCTACGAGCAGTACTTC. The chain has TRBV12-3 or TRBV12-4 and TRBJ2-7; D is perhaps TRBD2 (7 bases). This CDR3 contains 15 residues. Trimming removed 3 bases from V and 2 bases from J, with 14 bases in between.

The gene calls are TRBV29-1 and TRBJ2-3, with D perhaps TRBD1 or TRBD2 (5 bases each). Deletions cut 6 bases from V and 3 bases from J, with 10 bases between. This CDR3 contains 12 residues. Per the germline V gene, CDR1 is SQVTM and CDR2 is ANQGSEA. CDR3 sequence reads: CSVRDQTDTQYF. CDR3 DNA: TGCAGCGTAAGGGACCAAACAGATACGCAGTATTTT.

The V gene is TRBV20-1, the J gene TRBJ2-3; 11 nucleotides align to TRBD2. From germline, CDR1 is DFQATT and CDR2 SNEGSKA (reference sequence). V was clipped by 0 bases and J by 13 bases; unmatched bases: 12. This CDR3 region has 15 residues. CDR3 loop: CSARDVLAGGPHEYF. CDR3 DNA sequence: TGCAGTGCTAGAGATGTCCTAGCGGGAGGCCCCCACGAGTATTTT.

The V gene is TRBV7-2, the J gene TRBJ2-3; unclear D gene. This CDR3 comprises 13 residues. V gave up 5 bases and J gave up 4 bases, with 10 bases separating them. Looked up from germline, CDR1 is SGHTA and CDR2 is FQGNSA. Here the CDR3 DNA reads TGTGCCAGCAGCCCCACCCGCCCAGATACGCAGTATTTT. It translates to CASSPTRPDTQYF.

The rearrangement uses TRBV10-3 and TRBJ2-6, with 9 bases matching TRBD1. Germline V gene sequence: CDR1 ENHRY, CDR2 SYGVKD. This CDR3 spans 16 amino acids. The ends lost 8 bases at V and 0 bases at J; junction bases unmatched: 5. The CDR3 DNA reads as TGTGCCATCGGACAGGGGCCACTCTCTGGGGCCAACGTCCTGACTTTC. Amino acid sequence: CAIGQGPLSGANVLTF.

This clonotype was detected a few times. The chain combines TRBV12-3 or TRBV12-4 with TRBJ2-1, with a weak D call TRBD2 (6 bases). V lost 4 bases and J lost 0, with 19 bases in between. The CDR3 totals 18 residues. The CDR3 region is CASSSSTSRLTSYNEQFF. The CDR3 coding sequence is TGTGCCAGCAGTTCCTCAACTAGCCGATTAACCTCCTACAATGAGCAGTTCTTC.

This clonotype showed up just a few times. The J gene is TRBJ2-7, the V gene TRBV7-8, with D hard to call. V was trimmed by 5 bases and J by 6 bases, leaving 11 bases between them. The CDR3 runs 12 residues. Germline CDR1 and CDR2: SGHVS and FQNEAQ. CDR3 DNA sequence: TGTGCCAGCAGCCCCCGCCAAGGCGAGCAGTACTTC. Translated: CASSPRQGEQYF. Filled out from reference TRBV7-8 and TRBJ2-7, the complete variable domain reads GAGVSQSPRYKVAKRGQDVALRCDPISGHVSLFWYQQALGQGPEFLTYFQNEAQLDKSGLPSDRFFAERPEGSVSTLKIQRTQQEDSAVYLCASSPRQGEQYFGPGTRLTVT.

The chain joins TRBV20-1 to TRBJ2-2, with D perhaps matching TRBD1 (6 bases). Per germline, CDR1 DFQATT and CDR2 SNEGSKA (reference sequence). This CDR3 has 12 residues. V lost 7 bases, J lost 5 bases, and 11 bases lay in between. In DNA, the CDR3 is TGCAGTGGTCACAGGGTTACCGGGGAGCTGTTTTTT. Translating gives CSGHRVTGELFF.

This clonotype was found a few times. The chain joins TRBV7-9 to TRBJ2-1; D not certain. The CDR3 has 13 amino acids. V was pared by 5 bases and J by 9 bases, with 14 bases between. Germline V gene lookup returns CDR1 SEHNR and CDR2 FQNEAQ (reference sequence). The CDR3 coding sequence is TGTGCCAGCAGCCCACCTACAGCAACTGAGCAGTTCTTC. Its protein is CASSPPTATEQFF. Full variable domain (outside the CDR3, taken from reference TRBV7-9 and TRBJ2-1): DTGVSQNPRHKITKRGQNVTFRCDPISEHNRLYWYRQTLGQGPEFLTYFQNEAQLEKSRLLSDRFSAERPKGSFSTLEIQRTEQGDSAMYLCASSPPTATEQFFGPGTRLTVL.